The 24 T cell receptor beta chains listed next were all sequenced from one sample in a study of cytomegalovirus exposure and HLA in healthy donors. The PCR was carried out with 60 Vbeta primers and 13 Jbeta primers. Sequenced by immunoSEQ multiplex PCR; TCRdb stores in-frame clones only, minus some. Here the sample spans hundreds of thousands of clones, about 78% being singletons. The material sequenced was PBMCs. These receptor sequences come from a male donor in good health and CMV-seronegative.

V is TRBV27 and J is TRBJ1-4; D ambiguous. Germline V CDR1 and CDR2: MNHEY, SMNVEV (reference sequence). This CDR3 has 14 amino acids. In DNA form, the CDR3 reads TGTGCATTAGTTCGTTGGCAGGTCGTCGAAAAACTGTTTTTT. Translating gives CALVRWQVVEKLFF.

This clone has only a few counts. This sequence joins TRBV5-4 and TRBJ2-2; TRBD1 agrees at 7 bases. Germline lookup yields CDR1 SGHNT and CDR2 YYREEE (reference sequence). The CDR3 totals 16 residues. Unmatched junction bases numbered 9, after V lost 4 bases and J lost 3 bases. In DNA, the CDR3 is TGTGCCAGCAGCGCATGGGGACAGCACTACACCGGGGAGCTGTTTTTT. Translated, it gives CASSAWGQHYTGELFF.

This chain uses TRBV19 with TRBJ2-1, with a weak D call TRBD1 (6 bases). Germline V gene data show CDR1 as LNHDA and CDR2 as SQIVND (reference sequence). With 5 bases removed from V and 8 bases from J, the gap between germline ends came to 13 bases. CDR3 size: 13 residues. The chain's CDR3 is CASSSTGRDEQFF. CDR3 bases: TGTGCCAGTAGTTCGACAGGTCGCGATGAGCAGTTCTTC.

This clone was detected a few times. The chain recombines TRBV9 with TRBJ1-1, with unresolved D. Germline assignment: CDR1 SGDLS and CDR2 YYNGEE. V gave up 0 bases and J gave up 1 base, with 4 bases separating them. The CDR3 is 13 amino acids. The CDR3 coding sequence is TGTGCCAGCAGCGTAGACGGGAACACTGAAGCTTTCTTT. Protein: CASSVDGNTEAFF. The full variable domain, in which reference TRBV9 and TRBJ1-1 provide the parts outside the CDR3, is DSGVTQTPKHLITATGQRVTLRCSPRSGDLSVYWYQQSLDQGLQFLIQYYNGEERAKGNILERFSAQQFPDLHSELNLSSLELGDSALYFCASSVDGNTEAFFGQGTRLTVV.

V is TRBV5-4 and J is TRBJ2-3, with D maybe TRBD1 (6 bases). Trimming pared 2 bases from V and 2 bases from J, leaving 15 bases between. CDR1 is SGHNT and CDR2 is YYREEE in the germline V gene (reference sequence). This CDR3 has 16 residues. The DNA for the CDR3 is TGTGCCAGCAGCTTTGGGGGCCGTACCCTCACAGATACGCAGTATTTT. This translates into CASSFGGRTLTDTQYF.

This chain links TRBV7-3 with TRBJ2-2; 14 bases map to TRBD2. Per germline, CDR1 SGHTA and CDR2 FQGTGA. V gave up 2 bases and J gave up 8 bases; unmatched junction bases: 4. The CDR3 has 16 residues. The CDR3 protein is CASSLRLAGGLGELFF. The CDR3 bases are TGTGCCAGCAGCTTACGACTAGCGGGAGGGCTAGGGGAGCTGTTTTTT.

V usage is TRBV5-6 and J usage is TRBJ2-5, with 10 bases matching TRBD1. Unmatched junction bases numbered 3, after V lost 2 bases and J lost 5 bases. There are 14 residues in the CDR3. CDR1 is SGHDT and CDR2 is YYEEEE in the germline V gene. The CDR3: CASSFRDRGETQYF. CDR3 DNA sequence: TGTGCCAGCAGCTTCCGGGACAGGGGTGAGACCCAGTACTTC.

This clone came up once. The gene calls are TRBV28 and TRBJ2-6; no reliable D call. The length of the CDR3 is 14 residues. V was clipped by 4 bases and J by 0 bases, with 4 bases between them. Germline assignment: CDR1 MDHEN and CDR2 SYDVKM. The CDR3: CASSYSSGANVLTF. CDR3 nucleotides: TGTGCCAGCAGTTACAGCTCTGGGGCCAACGTCCTGACTTTC.

The genes are TRBV5-6 and TRBJ2-2; D is unclear. Trimming took 4 bases from V and 0 from J, leaving 7 bases between them. CDR1 is SGHDT, CDR2 YYEEEE, per germline. The CDR3 is 14 amino acids. CDR3 loop: CASSTLANTGELFF. The CDR3 DNA reads as TGTGCCAGCAGCACCCTAGCGAACACCGGGGAGCTGTTTTTT.

The genes are TRBV6-5 and TRBJ2-7; D is unclear. Germline loops: CDR1 MNHEY, CDR2 SVGAGI. The CDR3 has 14 residues. V was pared by 3 bases and J by 3 bases, with 12 bases between. The CDR3 protein is CASSYTAGNYEQYF. CDR3 in DNA: TGTGCCAGCAGTTATACGGCAGGAAACTACGAGCAGTACTTC.

V gene TRBV11-2 combines with J gene TRBJ2-7, with TRBD1 matching 7 bases. Trimming at V came to 8 bases and at J to 0 bases, leaving 10 bases not matched to a gene. This CDR3 is 15 amino acids long. In germline, CDR1 is SGHAT, CDR2 FQNNGV. Written as DNA, the CDR3 is TGTGCCAGCTTGGGGGACAGTGATCGCTCCTACGAGCAGTACTTC. It is translated as CASLGDSDRSYEQYF. The variable domain in full, with the rest retrieved from reference TRBV11-2 and TRBJ2-7, is EAGVAQSPRYKIIEKRQSVAFWCNPISGHATLYWYQQILGQGPKLLIQFQNNGVVDDSQLPKDRFSAERLKGVDSTLKIQPAKLEDSAVYLCASLGDSDRSYEQYFGPGTRLTVT.

This clone was seen just once. The V call is TRBV27, the J call TRBJ2-7, with 8 bases aligning to TRBD1. CDR1 is MNHEY, CDR2 SMNVEV, per germline (reference sequence). CDR3 length: 14 residues. The junction had 7 bases not matched to a gene; V was cut back by 4 bases and J by 5 bases. The CDR3 nucleotides are TGTGCCAGCAGTTCCCGGGACAGGAGCGACGAGCAGTACTTC. It translates to CASSSRDRSDEQYF.

The chain is built from TRBV7-6 and TRBJ2-7; the match to TRBD2 covers 11 bases. The ends lost 5 bases at V and 3 bases at J; junction bases unmatched: 9. CDR1 is SGHVS, CDR2 FNYEAQ, per germline. CDR3 size: 16 residues. The CDR3 here is CASSHELAGVFYEQYF. DNA for the CDR3: TGTGCCAGCAGCCATGAACTAGCGGGAGTATTCTACGAGCAGTACTTC.

The chain is built from TRBV28 and TRBJ2-7; 9 bases are shared with TRBD2. The germline gives CDR1 MDHEN, CDR2 SYDVKM. The CDR3 is 16 amino acids. V trimming: 4 bases; J trimming: 3 bases; junction bases outside the gene matches: 10. DNA for the CDR3: TGTGCCAGCAGTTCCTACCCCAGCGGGAGGAGCTACGAGCAGTACTTC. Protein product: CASSSYPSGRSYEQYF.

The J gene is TRBJ2-1, the V gene TRBV28, with TRBD2 matching over 10 bases. Germline V gives CDR1 MDHEN, CDR2 SYDVKM. V trimming: 6 bases; J trimming: 10 bases; junction bases outside the gene matches: 6. The CDR3 extends over 13 amino acids. CDR3 protein: CASRGSGRPEQFF. DNA for the CDR3: TGTGCCAGCAGGGGTAGCGGGAGGCCCGAGCAGTTCTTC.

Here the CDR3 DNA reads TGTGCCAGCAGCTTGGTTTGGGCAGGGGGAGGCAAAAACATTCAGTACTTC. It specifies CASSLVWAGGGKNIQYF. The chain employs TRBV5-6 and TRBJ2-4; D is possibly TRBD1 (7 bases). The CDR3 length is 17 residues. V was shortened by 0 bases and J by 3 bases, with 16 bases between the two germline ends. CDR1 and CDR2 (germline): SGHDT, YYEEEE.

V gene TRBV6-5 combines with J gene TRBJ2-3; D not resolved. The CDR3 has 12 amino acids. CDR1 and CDR2 (germline): MNHEY, SVGAGI. Between the trimmed V and J ends, which lost 2 bases and 6 bases, there was a span of 6 bases. This CDR3 reads CASSYPGDTQYF. The CDR3 DNA is TGTGCCAGCAGTTACCCCGGGGATACGCAGTATTTT.

The chain has TRBV27 and TRBJ1-5; D gene uncertain. The V gene lost 8 bases and the J gene lost 3 bases, with 11 bases spanning the gap. The CDR3 consists of 13 residues. Per the germline V gene, CDR1 is MNHEY and CDR2 is SMNVEV (reference sequence). CDR3 in DNA: TGTGCCAGCGCCTACCGAGCCAATCAGCCCCAGCATTTT. Translation gives CASAYRANQPQHF.

V usage is TRBV19 and J usage is TRBJ1-5; 7 nucleotides line up with TRBD1. The germline gives CDR1 LNHDA, CDR2 SQIVND (reference sequence). This CDR3 has 15 residues. The trim removed 3 bases at V and 4 bases at J, leaving 6 bases unmatched. The CDR3 here is CASSIGRGHNQPQHF. As DNA, the CDR3 is TGTGCCAGTAGTATTGGAAGGGGGCATAATCAGCCCCAGCATTTT.

CDR3 residues: CASGPWRTGELGTF. As DNA, the CDR3 is TGCGCCAGCGGGCCTTGGAGGACGGGGGAGTTGGGCACCTTC. V gene TRBV5-1 combines with J gene TRBJ1-2, with D possibly TRBD1 on 5 matching bases. In germline, CDR1 is SGHRS, CDR2 YFSETQ. V dropped 7 bases and J dropped 13 bases, with 26 bases sitting between them. The CDR3 runs to 14 residues.

The rearrangement links TRBV19 to TRBJ2-5; the match to TRBD1 covers 11 bases. CDR3 length: 17 amino acids. Germline trimming cut 5 bases from V and 1 base from J; bases unmatched to any gene: 9. Germline CDR1 reads LNHDA; CDR2 reads SQIVND (reference sequence). The CDR3 loop is CASSLLGTGGSQETQYF. The CDR3 bases are TGTGCCAGTAGTCTACTCGGGACAGGGGGGAGCCAAGAGACCCAGTACTTC.

The chain links TRBV15 to TRBJ2-5; no definite D call. Trimming shortened V by 7 bases and J by 5 bases, and 17 bases separated the two germline ends. CDR3 length: 14 residues. Germline CDR1 is LNHNV and CDR2 is YYDKDF (reference sequence). The CDR3 loop reads CATKDGTESETQYF. Written as DNA, the CDR3 is TGTGCCACCAAAGATGGTACAGAGTCGGAGACCCAGTACTTC.

About this clone: Other nucleotide sequences in the sample specify the same CDR3. The chain joins TRBV7-9 to TRBJ1-5; D unresolved. This CDR3 comprises 12 residues. Germline-derived CDR1 and CDR2 are SEHNR and FQNEAQ (reference sequence). V shed 5 bases and J shed 5 bases, with 7 bases lying between them. CDR3 sequence (DNA): TGTGCCAGCAGCGCTACAGATCAGCCCCAGCATTTT. Residues: CASSATDQPQHF.

The rearrangement joins TRBV19 to TRBJ2-7, with D possibly matching TRBD1 (5 bases). Trimming stripped 8 bases from V and 2 bases from J, with 16 bases between. Germline V CDR1 and CDR2: LNHDA, SQIVND (reference sequence). CDR3 size: 14 residues. The CDR3 sequence is CASAARAGTYEQYF. In nucleotides, the CDR3 is TGTGCCAGTGCAGCCAGGGCCGGAACCTACGAGCAGTACTTC.